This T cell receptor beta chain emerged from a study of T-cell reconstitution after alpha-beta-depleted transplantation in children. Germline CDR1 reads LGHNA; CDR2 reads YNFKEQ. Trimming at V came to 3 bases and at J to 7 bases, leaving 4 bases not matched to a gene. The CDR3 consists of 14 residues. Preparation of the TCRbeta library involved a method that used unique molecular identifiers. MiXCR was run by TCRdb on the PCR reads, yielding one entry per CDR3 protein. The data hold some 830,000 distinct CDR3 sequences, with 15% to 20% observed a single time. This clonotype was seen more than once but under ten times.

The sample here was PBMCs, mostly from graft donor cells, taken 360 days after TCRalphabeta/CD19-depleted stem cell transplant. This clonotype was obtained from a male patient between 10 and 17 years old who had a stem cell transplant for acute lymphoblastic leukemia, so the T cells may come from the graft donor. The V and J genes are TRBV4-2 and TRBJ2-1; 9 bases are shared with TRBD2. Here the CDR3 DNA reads TGTGCCAGCAGCCAGCCCACTAGCGGGAATGAGCAGTTCTTC. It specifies CASSQPTSGNEQFF.